The 2 T cell receptor beta chains in this list originate from one sample, sequenced in a study of molecular identifiers for immune sequencing clone quantification (dated by TCRdb to 2016 to 2018). Library construction relied on PCR. Sequencing relied on an Illumina HiSeq 4000. TCRdb applied fastp at Q25 and MiXCR to the public reads, then kept only in-frame beta chains. Each entry is one CDR3 protein sequence, shown with its most common DNA and genes. The sample profile shows 60,000 to 70,000 distinct CDR3 sequences; less than 20% of them were found once. The ten largest clonotypes hold approximately 1.5% of the sample. The sequenced sample consisted of naive CD8+ T cells from blood, with Jurkat cell RNA spiked in. Read against the paper, the sample's cell subset or site label means: FACS-sorted CD8+CD4-CCR7+CD45RA+ naive T cells. All receptors come from a human donor in good health. Some libraries in this study had Jurkat cell RNA spiked in.

This clonotype turned up a few times. The V gene is TRBV11-2, the J gene TRBJ2-1, with D possibly called TRBD1 or TRBD2 (5 bases each). The CDR3 is made up of 15 amino acids. V was pared by 5 bases and J by 1 base, with 12 bases between. In germline, CDR1 is SGHAT, CDR2 FQNNGV. CDR3 bases: TGTGCCAGCAGCCCAGGGTCGGGGTCCTACAATGAGCAGTTCTTC. Its protein product is CASSPGSGSYNEQFF.

The chain combines TRBV6-2 or TRBV6-3 with TRBJ2-7; 7 positions agree with TRBD1. Trimming at V came to 0 bases and at J to 3 bases, leaving 2 bases not matched to a gene. The CDR3 contains 14 residues. Germline-derived CDR1 and CDR2 are MNHEY and SVGEGT. The CDR3, as DNA: TGTGCCAGCAGTTACTCCGGGACAGTCTACGAGCAGTACTTC. Translating it yields CASSYSGTVYEQYF.